This record concerns one T cell receptor beta chain sequence. What it binds is unknown. This clone may be a read error of a much larger clone one base away. Stable Graves' hyperthyroidism denoted no ophthalmopathy progression over 18 months. TCR beta CDR3 sequences were amplified from RNA transcripts. Using the HTBI primer set, a first-round RT-PCR was run on the TCR CDR3. One entry per CDR3 protein results from TCRdb running MiXCR on the multiplex PCR reads. The table records about 840,000 distinct CDR3 sequences, about 38% of them present only once. The data belong to a study of T cells in Graves' hyperthyroidism and ophthalmopathy. Study-wide results and caveats: The model forecast ophthalmopathy, anticipating it by a median approximately 6 months before onset.

CDR3 length: 13 residues. Germline values: CDR1 SQVTM, CDR2 ANQGSEA. Trimming left V 7 bases short and J 0 bases short, with 13 bases between. This chain joins TRBV29-1 and TRBJ2-7; D may correspond to TRBD1 or TRBD2 (5 bases each). The sequencing sample was made of blood. The TCR comes from a man between 18 and 29 years old with Graves' hyperthyroidism. CDR3 amino acids: CSAEGLNSYEQYF. CDR3 coding DNA: TGCAGCGCTGAGGGGCTGAACTCCTACGAGCAGTACTTC.